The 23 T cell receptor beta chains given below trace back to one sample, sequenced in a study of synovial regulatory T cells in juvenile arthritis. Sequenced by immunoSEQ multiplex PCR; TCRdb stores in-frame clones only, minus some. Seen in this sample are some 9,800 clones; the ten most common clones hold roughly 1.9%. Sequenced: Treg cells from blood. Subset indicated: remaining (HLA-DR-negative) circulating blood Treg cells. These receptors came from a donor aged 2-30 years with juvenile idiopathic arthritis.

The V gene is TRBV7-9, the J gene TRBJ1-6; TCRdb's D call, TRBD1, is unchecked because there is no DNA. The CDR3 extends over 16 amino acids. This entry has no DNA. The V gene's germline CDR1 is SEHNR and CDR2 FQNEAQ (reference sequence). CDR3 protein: CASSFLQGTGNSPLHF.

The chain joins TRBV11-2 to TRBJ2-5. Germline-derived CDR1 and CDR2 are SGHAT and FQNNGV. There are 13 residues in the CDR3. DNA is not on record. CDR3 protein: CASSLGPWETQYF.

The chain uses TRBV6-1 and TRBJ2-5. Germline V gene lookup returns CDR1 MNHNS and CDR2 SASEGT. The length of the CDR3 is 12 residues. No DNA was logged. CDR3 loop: CASTMTVGTQYF.

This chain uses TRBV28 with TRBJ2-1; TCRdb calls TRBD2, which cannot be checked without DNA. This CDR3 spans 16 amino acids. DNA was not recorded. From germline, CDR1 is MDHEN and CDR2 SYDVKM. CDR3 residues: CASSGAGSGSWNEQFF.

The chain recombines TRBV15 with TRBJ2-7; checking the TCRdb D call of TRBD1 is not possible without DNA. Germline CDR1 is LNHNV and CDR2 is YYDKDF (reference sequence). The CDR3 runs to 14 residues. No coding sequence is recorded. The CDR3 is CATSAWTGVDEQYF.

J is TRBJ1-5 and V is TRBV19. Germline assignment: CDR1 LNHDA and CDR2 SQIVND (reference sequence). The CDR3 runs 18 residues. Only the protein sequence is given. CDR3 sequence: CASSTTRPLRGGIQPQHF. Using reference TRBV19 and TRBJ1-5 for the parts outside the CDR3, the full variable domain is DGGITQSPKYLFRKEGQNVTLSCEQNLNHDAMYWYRQDPGQGLRLIYYSQIVNDFQKGDIAEGYSVSREKKESFPLTVTSAQKNPTAFYLCASSTTRPLRGGIQPQHFGDGTRLSIL.

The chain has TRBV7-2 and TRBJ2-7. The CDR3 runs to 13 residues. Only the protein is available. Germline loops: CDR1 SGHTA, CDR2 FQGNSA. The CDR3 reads CASSLMLVYEQYF.

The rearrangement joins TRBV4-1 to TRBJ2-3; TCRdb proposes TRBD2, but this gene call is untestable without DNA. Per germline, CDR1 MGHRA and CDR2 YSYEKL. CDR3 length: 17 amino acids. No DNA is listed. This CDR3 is CASSQEEGRVWTDTQYF.

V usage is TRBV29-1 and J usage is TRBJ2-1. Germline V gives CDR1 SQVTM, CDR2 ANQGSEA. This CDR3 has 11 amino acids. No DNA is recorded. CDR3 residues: CSVDVIPRRFF.

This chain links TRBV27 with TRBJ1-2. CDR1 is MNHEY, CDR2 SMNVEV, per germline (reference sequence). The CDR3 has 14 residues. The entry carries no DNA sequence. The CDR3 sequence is CASSGGGRTHGYTF.

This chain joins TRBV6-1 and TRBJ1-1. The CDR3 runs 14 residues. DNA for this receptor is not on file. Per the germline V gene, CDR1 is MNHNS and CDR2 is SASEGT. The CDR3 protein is CASSETGLRAEAFF.

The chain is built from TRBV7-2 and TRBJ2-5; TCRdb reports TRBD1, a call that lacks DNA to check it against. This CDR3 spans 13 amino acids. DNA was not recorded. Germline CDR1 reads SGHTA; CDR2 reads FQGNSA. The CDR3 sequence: CASSFSRAETQYF.

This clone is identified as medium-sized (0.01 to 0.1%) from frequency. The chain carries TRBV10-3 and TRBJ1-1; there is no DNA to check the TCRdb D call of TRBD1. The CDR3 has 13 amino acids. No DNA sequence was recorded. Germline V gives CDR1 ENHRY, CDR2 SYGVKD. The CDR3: CAISVGGATEAFF.

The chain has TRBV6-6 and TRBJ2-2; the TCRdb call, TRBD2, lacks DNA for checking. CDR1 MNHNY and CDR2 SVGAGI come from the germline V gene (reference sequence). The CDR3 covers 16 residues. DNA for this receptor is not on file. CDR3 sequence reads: CASSFTGGSLTGELFF.

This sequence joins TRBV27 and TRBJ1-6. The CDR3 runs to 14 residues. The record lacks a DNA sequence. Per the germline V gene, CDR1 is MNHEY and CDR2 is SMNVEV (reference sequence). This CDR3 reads CASSYYREGSPLHF.

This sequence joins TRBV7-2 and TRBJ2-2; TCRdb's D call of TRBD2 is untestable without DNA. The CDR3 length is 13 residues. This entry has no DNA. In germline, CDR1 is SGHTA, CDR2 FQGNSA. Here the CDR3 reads CASSLRGTGELFF. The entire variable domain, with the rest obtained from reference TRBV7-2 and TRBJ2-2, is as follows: GAGVSQSPSNKVTEKGKDVELRCDPISGHTALYWYRQSLGQGLEFLIYFQGNSAPDKSGLPSDRFSAERTGGSVSTLTIQRTQQEDSAVYLCASSLRGTGELFFGEGSRLTVL.

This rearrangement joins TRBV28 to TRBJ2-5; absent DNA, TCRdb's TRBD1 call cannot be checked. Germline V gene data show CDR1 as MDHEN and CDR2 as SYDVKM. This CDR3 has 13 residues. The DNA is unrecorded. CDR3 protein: CASSLLGPETQYF.

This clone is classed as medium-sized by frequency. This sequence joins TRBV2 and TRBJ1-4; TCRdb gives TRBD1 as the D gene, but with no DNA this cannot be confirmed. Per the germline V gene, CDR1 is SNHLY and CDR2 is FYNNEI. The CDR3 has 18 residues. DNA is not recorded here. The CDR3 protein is CASSERGQLFATNEKLFF.

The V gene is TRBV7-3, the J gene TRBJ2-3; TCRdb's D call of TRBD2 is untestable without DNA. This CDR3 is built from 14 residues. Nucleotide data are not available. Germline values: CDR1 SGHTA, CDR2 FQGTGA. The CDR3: CASSLGGKWDTQYF.

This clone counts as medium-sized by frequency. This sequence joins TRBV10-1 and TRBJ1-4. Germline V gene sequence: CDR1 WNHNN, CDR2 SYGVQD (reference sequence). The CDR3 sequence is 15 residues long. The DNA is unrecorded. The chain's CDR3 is CASRLGLQAWKKLFF.

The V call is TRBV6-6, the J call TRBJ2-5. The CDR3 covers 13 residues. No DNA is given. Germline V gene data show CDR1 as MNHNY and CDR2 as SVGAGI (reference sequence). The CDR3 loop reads CASSYQGQETQYF.

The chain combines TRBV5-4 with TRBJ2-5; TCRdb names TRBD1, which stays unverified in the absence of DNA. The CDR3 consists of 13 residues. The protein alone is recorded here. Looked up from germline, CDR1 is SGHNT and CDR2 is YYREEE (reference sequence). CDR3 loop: CASSSDRGQTQYF.

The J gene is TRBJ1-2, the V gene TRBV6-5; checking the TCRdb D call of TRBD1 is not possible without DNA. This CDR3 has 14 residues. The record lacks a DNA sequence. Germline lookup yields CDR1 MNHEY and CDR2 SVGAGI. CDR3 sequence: CASSYRTGLYGYTF.